These T cell receptor beta chains were read from a single sample in a study of blood T cell repertoires in COVID-19. Sequenced by immunoSEQ multiplex PCR; TCRdb stores in-frame clones only, minus some. The sample includes hundreds of thousands of clones, around 89% seen only once; the top ten take 2.5% to 3.5%. Sequenced: peripheral blood. The receptors were sampled from a woman aged 25 to 39 with COVID-19, enrolled during active disease. Both conserved end residues are part of each CDR3. The D gene is left open where the match is weak. Size is omitted from some rows. Given values are once, few, many or a class for expanded clones.

cdr3_aa: CASRLRTGGHGYTF
cdr3_nt: TGTGCCAGCAGACTCCGGACAGGGGGTCATGGCTACACCTTC
j_call: TRBJ1-2
clone_size: NA
v_call: TRBV6-5
d_call: TRBD1

cdr3_aa: CASSPLPELSEAFF
cdr3_nt: TGTGCCAGCTCACCACTCCCGGAGCTGAGTGAAGCTTTCTTT
j_call: TRBJ1-1
clone_size: few
v_call: TRBV18
d_call: NA

cdr3_aa: CASSRRLGAPGSSNTEAFF
cdr3_nt: TGCGCCAGCAGCCGCCGATTGGGGGCCCCAGGGAGCTCGAACACTGAAGCTTTCTTT
j_call: TRBJ1-1
clone_size: NA
v_call: TRBV4-3
d_call: NA

cdr3_aa: CASSSTQGSNQPQHF
cdr3_nt: TGTGCCAGTAGTAGCACACAGGGGAGCAATCAGCCCCAGCATTTT
j_call: TRBJ1-5
clone_size: once
v_call: TRBV19
d_call: TRBD1

cdr3_aa: CASSEQGQAQYGYTF
cdr3_nt: TGTGCCAGCAGCGAACAGGGACAGGCCCAATATGGCTACACCTTC
j_call: TRBJ1-2
clone_size: NA
v_call: TRBV2
d_call: TRBD1

cdr3_aa: CASSQPQGLGAQFF
cdr3_nt: TGTGCCAGCAGCCAGCCGCAGGGTTTGGGGGCGCAGTTCTTC
j_call: TRBJ2-1
clone_size: NA
v_call: TRBV4-2
d_call: NA

cdr3_aa: CAWSVRAQGQGNTPLHF
cdr3_nt: TGTGCCTGGAGTGTACGGGCCCAGGGACAGGGGAATACACCCCTCCACTTT
j_call: TRBJ1-6
clone_size: NA
v_call: TRBV30
d_call: TRBD1

cdr3_aa: CASSSLNTSLEAFF
cdr3_nt: TGTGCCAGCTCCTCCCTCAATACATCTCTTGAAGCTTTCTTT
j_call: TRBJ1-1
clone_size: once
v_call: TRBV18
d_call: NA

cdr3_aa: CASSEGRWVWATDTQYF
cdr3_nt: TGTGCCAGCAGTGAAGGCCGTTGGGTATGGGCCACAGATACGCAGTATTTT
j_call: TRBJ2-3
clone_size: once
v_call: TRBV6-1
d_call: NA

cdr3_aa: CASSSGAVDTQYF
cdr3_nt: TGTGCCAGCAGTTCGGGAGCCGTCGATACGCAGTATTTT
j_call: TRBJ2-3
clone_size: NA
v_call: TRBV12-3/TRBV12-4
d_call: NA

cdr3_aa: CASSQGPAGGRKEANEQFF
cdr3_nt: TGCGCCAGCAGCCAAGGCCCTGCGGGGGGACGAAAAGAAGCCAATGAGCAGTTCTTC
j_call: TRBJ2-1
clone_size: NA
v_call: TRBV4-1
d_call: TRBD2

cdr3_aa: CASSQKQGGSEKLFF
cdr3_nt: TGTGCCAGCAGCCAAAAACAGGGGGGAAGTGAAAAACTGTTTTTT
j_call: TRBJ1-4
clone_size: NA
v_call: TRBV5-8
d_call: TRBD1

cdr3_aa: CASSAGQGANYNEQFF
cdr3_nt: TGTGCCAGCAGCGCAGGACAGGGGGCAAACTACAATGAGCAGTTCTTC
j_call: TRBJ2-1
clone_size: NA
v_call: TRBV11-1
d_call: TRBD1

cdr3_aa: CASSSARDRGTDYGYTF
cdr3_nt: TGTGCCAGCAGTTCGGCCCGGGACAGGGGTACGGACTATGGCTACACCTTC
j_call: TRBJ1-2
clone_size: NA
v_call: TRBV11-2
d_call: TRBD1

cdr3_aa: CASSQKGQSPYGYTF
cdr3_nt: TGTGCCAGCAGCCAAAAGGGACAGAGCCCCTATGGCTACACCTTC
j_call: TRBJ1-2
clone_size: NA
v_call: TRBV4-2
d_call: TRBD1

cdr3_aa: CASSSGWGGLYNEQFF
cdr3_nt: TGTGCCAGCAGCTCCGGGTGGGGGGGCTTATACAATGAGCAGTTCTTC
j_call: TRBJ2-1
clone_size: NA
v_call: TRBV7-9
d_call: NA

cdr3_aa: CASSQDRVALGDEQFF
cdr3_nt: TGCGCCAGCAGCCAAGATCGGGTGGCCCTCGGGGATGAGCAGTTCTTC
j_call: TRBJ2-1
clone_size: NA
v_call: TRBV4-3
d_call: NA

cdr3_aa: CASSRGTGRSGANVLTF
cdr3_nt: TGTGCCAGCAGCAGGGGGACAGGTAGATCTGGGGCCAACGTCCTGACTTTC
j_call: TRBJ2-6
clone_size: NA
v_call: TRBV5-6
d_call: TRBD1

cdr3_aa: CASSLAPGQGVGYTF
cdr3_nt: TGTGCCAGCAGCTTAGCCCCAGGACAGGGTGTTGGCTACACCTTC
j_call: TRBJ1-2
clone_size: NA
v_call: TRBV7-2
d_call: TRBD1

cdr3_aa: CASSQGQGYQETQYF
cdr3_nt: TGCGCCAGCAGCCAGGGACAGGGCTACCAAGAGACCCAGTACTTC
j_call: TRBJ2-5
clone_size: NA
v_call: TRBV4-1
d_call: TRBD1

cdr3_aa: CASSIRLNTGELFF
cdr3_nt: TGTGCCAGCAGCATAAGACTAAACACCGGGGAGCTGTTTTTT
j_call: TRBJ2-2
clone_size: NA
v_call: TRBV9
d_call: NA

cdr3_aa: CASSRPLAGLRDTQYF
cdr3_nt: TGTGCCAGCAGTCGCCCACTAGCGGGGCTCAGGGATACGCAGTATTTT
j_call: TRBJ2-3
clone_size: NA
v_call: TRBV6-2/TRBV6-3
d_call: TRBD2

cdr3_aa: CASSLVPRTGGASAFF
cdr3_nt: TGTGCCAGCAGCTTGGTCCCCCGTACAGGGGGCGCGTCTGCTTTCTTT
j_call: TRBJ1-1
clone_size: NA
v_call: TRBV5-5
d_call: TRBD1

cdr3_aa: CASSIGVRSTGELFF
cdr3_nt: TGTGCCAGTAGTATAGGTGTCAGAAGCACCGGGGAGCTGTTTTTT
j_call: TRBJ2-2
clone_size: once
v_call: TRBV19
d_call: NA

cdr3_aa: CASSLEQRNQPQHF
cdr3_nt: TGTGCCAGCAGCTTAGAACAGCGCAATCAGCCCCAGCATTTT
j_call: TRBJ1-5
clone_size: NA
v_call: TRBV7-9
d_call: NA

cdr3_aa: CASSSPGFGYTF
cdr3_nt: TGTGCCAGCAGTTCACCAGGGTTCGGCTACACCTTC
j_call: TRBJ1-2
clone_size: NA
v_call: TRBV7-6
d_call: NA

cdr3_aa: CASSQDWRGGNTEAFF
cdr3_nt: TGTGCCAGCAGCCAAGATTGGAGGGGAGGAAACACTGAAGCTTTCTTT
j_call: TRBJ1-1
clone_size: few
v_call: TRBV4-2
d_call: NA